Sequencing of this TCR beta chain was carried out in a study of Tregs in tolerant kidney transplant recipients. Study observations and caveats: Nucleotide sequences could not be compared across some patients' samples due to primer changes. Tregs expanded with activated donor B cells seemed most donor-specific. Validation in larger populations is needed because few patients were studied.

Concerning this clone itself: Its antigen is not identified.

Germline V gene data show CDR1 as SGHTA and CDR2 as FQGTGA. J gave up 8 bases and V 5 bases, and 13 bases lay outside the gene matches. The CDR3 totals 15 residues. Assay used: immunoSEQ multiplex PCR; TCRdb lists only in-frame clones, some missing. In the table there are tens of thousands of clones, roughly nine tenths of which are singletons. The gene calls are TRBV7-3 and TRBJ1-1; 8 positions agree with TRBD1. The receptor was isolated from a human donor who received a combined kidney and bone marrow transplant. The material was CD4+ T cells from blood, obtained before the transplant. In DNA form, the CDR3 reads TGTGCCAGCAGCCCCAATGGACAGGGTCTATCGGAAGCTTTCTTT. As protein: CASSPNGQGLSEAFF.